These 32 T cell receptor beta chains came from one sample sequenced in a study of T cell responses to AZD1222 COVID-19 vaccine. Sequencing used immunoSEQ multiplex PCR; TCRdb keeps in-frame clones, though not all of them. The data contain over 100,000 clones, around 87% of them singletons. The sequences come from peripheral blood, collected on day 0 of AZD1222 vaccination. These receptors were taken from an adult in good health.

The rearrangement uses TRBV28 and TRBJ1-2; possible D gene TRBD1, 5 bases. CDR3 length: 17 residues. Looked up from germline, CDR1 is MDHEN and CDR2 is SYDVKM. V shed 4 bases and J shed 6 bases, with 24 bases lying between them. This CDR3 reads CASSSSIRATVVDGYTF. Written as DNA, the CDR3 is TGTGCCAGCAGTTCTAGTATCCGGGCGACAGTGGTTGATGGCTACACCTTC.

The chain has TRBV11-2 and TRBJ2-1; 7 bases align to TRBD2. This CDR3 region has 15 residues. After removal of 1 base from V and 6 bases from J, the junction contained 6 bases not matched to a gene. In germline, CDR1 is SGHAT, CDR2 FQNNGV. The chain's CDR3 is CASSLGKRGLNEQFF. Written as DNA, the CDR3 is TGTGCCAGCAGCTTAGGAAAGCGGGGACTCAATGAGCAGTTCTTC.

This rearrangement joins TRBV10-3 to TRBJ1-1, with 7 bases identical to TRBD1. Looked up from germline, CDR1 is ENHRY and CDR2 is SYGVKD. V dropped 8 bases and J dropped 0; count of bases not matched to a gene: 6. The CDR3 consists of 14 residues. DNA for the CDR3: TGTGCCATCGCGGCAGGGGGGCTGAACACTGAAGCTTTCTTT. It translates to CAIAAGGLNTEAFF.

V gene TRBV27 combines with J gene TRBJ1-6; a possible D gene is TRBD1 (5 bases). Germline lookup yields CDR1 MNHEY and CDR2 SMNVEV (reference sequence). The CDR3 has 14 amino acids. V was clipped by 5 bases and J by 11 bases, with 16 bases between them. CDR3 sequence reads: CASSPFVGEAPLHF. DNA for the CDR3: TGTGCCAGCAGTCCCTTCGTGGGGGAAGCACCCCTCCACTTT.

The chain combines TRBV7-2 with TRBJ1-2; weak D call: TRBD1 (5 bases). V dropped 0 bases and J dropped 8 bases, with 19 bases sitting between them. This CDR3 has 16 residues. The germline V gene has CDR1 SGHTA and CDR2 FQGNSA. CDR3 bases: TGTGCCAGCAGCTTAGCTGGGGCCCGGGGAACGGCAGGCTACACCTTC. It yields the protein CASSLAGARGTAGYTF.

This clone showed up just once. The V and J genes are TRBV10-3 and TRBJ1-6; the D is unclear. This CDR3 has 13 amino acids. The V end was cut by 5 bases, the J end by 9 bases, with 11 bases between. Germline CDR1 is ENHRY and CDR2 is SYGVKD. The CDR3 spells CAISTESGSPLHF. The CDR3 DNA is TGTGCCATCAGTACAGAGAGTGGTTCACCCCTCCACTTT.

J is TRBJ1-2 and V is TRBV12-3 or TRBV12-4, with D possibly matching TRBD1 (5 bases). CDR3 size: 13 residues. Trimming left V 2 bases short and J 3 bases short, with 7 bases between. The CDR3 protein is CASSLRGDYGYTF. The CDR3 DNA follows: TGTGCCAGCAGTTTAAGAGGGGACTATGGCTACACCTTC.

The rearrangement links TRBV2 to TRBJ1-6, with TRBD1 matching 11 bases. CDR3 length equals 15 residues. The trim removed 2 bases at V and 9 bases at J, leaving 3 bases unmatched. CDR1 SNHLY and CDR2 FYNNEI come from the germline V gene. The CDR3 DNA reads TGTGCCAGCAGTGAAAGGACAGGGGGCGGTTCACCCCTCCACTTT. Translation gives CASSERTGGGSPLHF.

The chain links TRBV6-2 or TRBV6-3 to TRBJ1-4; unclear D gene. V was clipped by 2 bases and J by 0 bases, with 7 bases between them. Germline V gene sequence: CDR1 MNHEY, CDR2 SVGEGT. This CDR3 comprises 15 residues. The CDR3 DNA reads TGTGCCAGCAGTTACCAGGTTGCAACTAATGAAAAACTGTTTTTT. This translates into CASSYQVATNEKLFF.

This clone was observed a single time. The chain joins TRBV6-5 to TRBJ2-1; D is perhaps TRBD1 (5 bases). The V and J ends lost 8 bases and 0 bases respectively, with 11 bases between them. The CDR3 runs 14 residues. Looked up from germline, CDR1 is MNHEY and CDR2 is SVGAGI. CDR3 amino acids: CASQDSLSYNEQFF. CDR3 DNA sequence: TGTGCCAGCCAAGACAGCCTCTCCTACAATGAGCAGTTCTTC.

The rearrangement uses TRBV4-2 and TRBJ1-2; 8 bases line up with TRBD1. Trimming removed 3 bases from V and 8 bases from J; junction bases left unmatched: 11. Germline V gene sequence: CDR1 LGHNA, CDR2 YNFKEQ. The CDR3 is 15 amino acids. The CDR3 spells CASSQEDRAYEGYTF. The CDR3 DNA sequence: TGTGCCAGCAGCCAGGAGGACAGGGCATACGAGGGCTACACCTTC.

The rearrangement joins TRBV28 to TRBJ1-1, with 10 positions matching TRBD1. Germline lookup yields CDR1 MDHEN and CDR2 SYDVKM. The CDR3 loop spans 15 amino acids. Losses at the gene ends were 3 bases for V and 3 bases for J; bases not matched to a gene: 4. The CDR3 DNA reads as TGTGCCAGCAGTTTCATAGACAGGGGGCACACTGAAGCTTTCTTT. Its protein is CASSFIDRGHTEAFF.

The V and J genes are TRBV2 and TRBJ2-3, with D perhaps matching TRBD2 (6 bases). The CDR3 contains 16 residues. Trimming stripped 5 bases from V and 3 bases from J, with 18 bases between. CDR1 and CDR2 from the germline V gene are SNHLY and FYNNEI. In nucleotides, the CDR3 is TGTGCCAGCAGTCCAATGCCCGGGAGTCGTACAGATACGCAGTATTTT. Its protein is CASSPMPGSRTDTQYF.

The chain links TRBV9 to TRBJ2-3, with a tentative D call TRBD2 (7 bases). Germline V CDR1 and CDR2: SGDLS, YYNGEE. Trimming took off 3 bases at V and 0 bases at J, with 20 bases between the two ends. The CDR3 is made up of 18 amino acids. The CDR3 DNA reads TGTGCCAGCAGCGCCCTTCGGGGGGCCGAAGCTAGCACAGATACGCAGTATTTT. Translation gives CASSALRGAEASTDTQYF. Combining the CDR3 with reference TRBV9 and TRBJ2-3 gives the whole variable domain DSGVTQTPKHLITATGQRVTLRCSPRSGDLSVYWYQQSLDQGLQFLIQYYNGEERAKGNILERFSAQQFPDLHSELNLSSLELGDSALYFCASSALRGAEASTDTQYFGPGTRLTVL.

This chain links TRBV3-1 (or the pseudogene TRBV3-2) with TRBJ1-1, with 7 bases matching TRBD1. CDR1 LGHDT and CDR2 YNNKEL come from the germline V gene (reference sequence). J gave up 10 bases and V 4 bases, and 12 bases lay outside the gene matches. This CDR3 is built from 14 residues. CDR3 sequence: CASSPLPGQSSAFF. As DNA, the CDR3 is TGTGCCAGCAGCCCTCTACCGGGACAGAGCTCAGCTTTCTTT.

This clone was observed once. The chain employs TRBV18 and TRBJ2-3, with 12 bases matching TRBD1. The CDR3 has 15 residues. Germline CDR1 reads KGHSH; CDR2 reads LQKENI. The ends lost 5 bases at V and 4 bases at J; junction bases unmatched: 4. The CDR3 protein is CASSEGQGAADTQYF. In nucleotides, the CDR3 is TGTGCCAGCTCAGAGGGACAGGGGGCTGCAGATACGCAGTATTTT.

V is TRBV5-5 and J is TRBJ2-7; D is unclear. Trimming pared 0 bases from V and 7 bases from J, leaving 8 bases between. The CDR3 loop spans 12 amino acids. The V gene's germline CDR1 is SGHKS and CDR2 YYEKEE (reference sequence). CDR3 in DNA: TGTGCCAGCAGCTTGGCCCTCCGGGAGCAGTACTTC. Amino acid sequence: CASSLALREQYF.

This clone has only one observation. The chain carries TRBV24-1 and TRBJ1-1, with D possibly TRBD1 on 6 matching bases. CDR3 length: 12 residues. Per germline, CDR1 KGHDR and CDR2 SFDVKD. Trimming shortened V by 1 base and J by 10 bases, and 9 bases separated the two germline ends. DNA for the CDR3: TGTGCCACCAGTGATTTCGAGGGGGGAGCTTTCTTT. Translated, it gives CATSDFEGGAFF.

This chain joins TRBV7-9 and TRBJ2-2; no clear D gene. This CDR3 spans 12 amino acids. The germline V gene has CDR1 SEHNR and CDR2 FQNEAQ (reference sequence). V was cut by 4 bases and J by 6 bases, with 6 bases left in between. The CDR3 DNA is TGTGCCAGCAGCTCAAGGGCCGGGGAGCTGTTTTTT. Amino acids: CASSSRAGELFF.

The V gene is TRBV28, the J gene TRBJ1-2, with D perhaps TRBD1 (5 bases). Germline CDR1 and CDR2: MDHEN and SYDVKM. Trimming removed 4 bases at V and 7 bases at J, with 16 bases between. This CDR3 has 14 residues. This CDR3 is CASSSPGPRVGYTF. CDR3 nucleotides: TGTGCCAGCAGTTCTCCGGGACCGCGAGTTGGCTACACCTTC.

V usage is TRBV6-2 or TRBV6-3 and J usage is TRBJ2-1; 8 nucleotides line up with TRBD1. Germline assignment: CDR1 MNHEY and CDR2 SVGEGT. The CDR3 totals 17 residues. V lost 5 bases, J lost 6 bases, and 15 bases stayed unmatched. CDR3 protein: CASSDPFPGTGPNEQFF. The CDR3 bases are TGTGCCAGCAGTGACCCCTTCCCCGGGACAGGTCCCAATGAGCAGTTCTTC.

The J gene is TRBJ2-5, the V gene TRBV10-2; 7 bases match TRBD1. Germline V lookup: CDR1 WSHSY, CDR2 SAAADI. There are 13 residues in the CDR3. V shed 4 bases, J shed 7 bases, and the junction held 6 bases outside the gene matches. CDR3 in amino acids: CASSANRGGTQYF. The CDR3 DNA reads as TGCGCCAGCAGTGCTAACAGGGGTGGGACCCAGTACTTC.

The J gene is TRBJ1-4, the V gene TRBV30; D unresolved. This CDR3 is 11 amino acids long. CDR1 and CDR2 (germline): GTSNPN, SVGIG (reference sequence). V was cut by 3 bases and J by 4 bases, with 3 bases left in between. The CDR3 loop reads CAWRFNEKLFF. CDR3 in DNA: TGTGCCTGGAGATTTAATGAAAAACTGTTTTTT.

The chain combines TRBV18 with TRBJ2-1, with a weak D call TRBD2 (5 bases). This CDR3 region has 16 residues. The germline V gene has CDR1 KGHSH and CDR2 LQKENI. V was shortened by 3 bases and J by 0 bases, with 12 bases between the two germline ends. CDR3 sequence: CASSPPGLSSYNEQFF. The CDR3 DNA reads TGTGCCAGCTCACCCCCGGGGTTAAGCTCCTACAATGAGCAGTTCTTC.

The CDR3 here is CASSYGRGYGYTF. The CDR3 bases are TGTGCCAGCAGTTATGGCAGGGGCTATGGCTACACCTTC. The rearrangement joins TRBV6-2 or TRBV6-3 to TRBJ1-2; D may be TRBD1 (6 bases). Germline assignment: CDR1 MNHEY and CDR2 SVGEGT. The length of the CDR3 is 13 residues. V was clipped by 3 bases and J by 4 bases, with 9 bases between them.

The chain carries TRBV6-5 and TRBJ2-7, with TRBD2 as a possible D gene (5 bases). The CDR3 is 13 amino acids. Germline V CDR1 and CDR2: MNHEY, SVGAGI. Trimming took 5 bases from V and 3 from J, leaving 11 bases between them. The CDR3 loop is CASSPTGFYEQYF. In DNA form, the CDR3 reads TGTGCCAGCAGTCCAACGGGGTTCTACGAGCAGTACTTC.

This chain connects TRBV7-8 to TRBJ2-7; TRBD1 agrees at 7 bases. V was clipped by 4 bases and J by 0 bases; unmatched bases: 6. The CDR3 covers 15 residues. The germline CDR1 and CDR2 sequences are SGHVS and FQNEAQ. The CDR3 region is CASSSARGSSYEQYF. For the CDR3, the DNA is TGTGCCAGCAGCTCGGCCAGGGGGAGCTCCTACGAGCAGTACTTC.

The chain joins TRBV19 to TRBJ1-2; 8 positions match TRBD1. Germline CDR1 LNHDA, CDR2 SQIVND (reference sequence). V shed 7 bases, J shed 0 bases, and the junction held 16 bases outside the gene matches. This CDR3 spans 18 amino acids. CDR3 DNA: TGTGCCAGTACACTCGGCCCCGCAGGGGGCGTAGCTAACTATGGCTACACCTTC. It is translated as CASTLGPAGGVANYGYTF.

The genes are TRBV18 and TRBJ2-1, with a weak D call TRBD2 (7 bases). V lost 6 bases to trimming and J lost 6 bases, with 18 bases between them. The germline V gene encodes CDR1 KGHSH and CDR2 LQKENI. The CDR3 runs 15 residues. CDR3 sequence: CASSDRGARGNEQFF. CDR3 in DNA: TGTGCCAGCTCGGATCGGGGGGCACGGGGCAATGAGCAGTTCTTC.

This chain uses TRBV6-5 with TRBJ1-2; no reliable D call. Trimming cost V 10 bases and J 8 bases, with 14 bases left between them. The germline gives CDR1 MNHEY, CDR2 SVGAGI. The CDR3 spans 11 residues. The CDR3 DNA reads as TGTGCCACCCGGCTCGCCGAGGGCTACACCTTC. Its protein product is CATRLAEGYTF.

The V and J genes are TRBV19 and TRBJ1-5; D is possibly TRBD1 (5 bases). Germline values: CDR1 LNHDA, CDR2 SQIVND (reference sequence). The V end was cut by 3 bases, the J end by 4 bases, with 25 bases between. This CDR3 has 19 residues. The CDR3 bases are TGTGCCAGTAGTATCGAACCGGGACGGTCGACGGGGGTTAATCAGCCCCAGCATTTT. Its protein is CASSIEPGRSTGVNQPQHF.

J is TRBJ2-7 and V is TRBV11-1; D is unresolved. Germline V gives CDR1 SGHAT, CDR2 FQDESV (reference sequence). The CDR3 spans 12 residues. V was cut by 3 bases and J by 4 bases, with 7 bases left in between. In DNA form, the CDR3 reads TGTGCCAGCAGCTTGGAAACTTACGAGCAGTACTTC. This translates into CASSLETYEQYF.